Shown below are 11 T cell receptor beta chains from a single sample sequenced in a study of post-analysis software for immune sequencing data. Unique molecular identifiers featured in each of the TCR beta cDNA libraries. TCRdb analysed the PCR reads with MiXCR anew, one entry per CDR3 protein. The data hold 750,000 to 900,000 distinct CDR3 sequences, with about 43% observed a single time. Study results and caveats: Several TRBV segments were more frequent in patients than controls; TRBV5-6, TRBV5-1 and TRBV20-1 belonged to this group.

These receptors lack a known antigen. Source material: blood. The receptors derive from a girl aged 5 to 17 with multiple sclerosis.

Remarks on this clonotype: One junction end disagrees with the germline gene, perhaps due to a read error. The chain combines TRBV20-1 with TRBJ2-5; 9 nucleotides agree with TRBD2. CDR1 and CDR2 from the germline V gene are DFQATT and SNEGSKA (reference sequence). The CDR3 sequence is 13 residues long. This chain's CDR3 is CSARAGGRETQYF. The CDR3, as DNA: TGCAGTGCGAGAGCGGGAGGACGGGAGACCCAGTACTTC.

A few counts support this clonotype. The V and J genes are TRBV4-3 and TRBJ2-3; 9 nucleotides match TRBD2. Germline CDR1 is LGHNA and CDR2 is YSLEER. Trimming cost V 0 bases and J 5 bases; bases outside gene matches: 12. The CDR3 sequence is 18 residues long. The CDR3 coding sequence is TGCGCCAGCAGCCAAGAGAGGGAAATAGCGGGAGCGGTAGATACGCAGTATTTT. Its protein is CASSQEREIAGAVDTQYF.

This clonotype has only a few counts. CDR3 sequence: CASSLSGGDRGYTF. The CDR3 coding sequence is TGCGCCAGCAGCTTGTCCGGGGGGGATCGAGGCTACACCTTC. The chain employs TRBV5-1 and TRBJ1-2; possible D gene TRBD1, 5 bases. The germline V and J ends were trimmed by 1 base and 8 bases, with 15 bases remaining between them. Germline V gene data show CDR1 as SGHRS and CDR2 as YFSETQ. The CDR3 is 14 residues long.

The chain uses TRBV15 and TRBJ2-7, with D uncertain. The CDR3 length is 16 residues. Germline lookup yields CDR1 LNHNV and CDR2 YYDKDF (reference sequence). V lost 1 base to trimming and J lost 0 bases, with 13 bases between them. The CDR3 sequence is CATSRGWAELSYEQYF. The DNA for the CDR3 is TGTGCCACCAGCAGAGGATGGGCGGAACTCTCCTACGAGCAGTACTTC. The entire variable domain, with the rest obtained from reference TRBV15 and TRBJ2-7, is as follows: DAMVIQNPRYQVTQFGKPVTLSCSQTLNHNVMYWYQQKSSQAPKLLFHYYDKDFNNEADTPDNFQSRRPNTSFCFLDIRSPGLGDTAMYLCATSRGWAELSYEQYFGPGTRLTVT.

The gene calls are TRBV6-1 and TRBJ2-5, with 7 nucleotides matching TRBD1. This CDR3 is 15 amino acids long. After removal of 4 bases from V and 5 bases from J, the junction contained 10 bases not matched to a gene. CDR1 MNHNS and CDR2 SASEGT come from the germline V gene. The CDR3 DNA follows: TGTGCCAGCAGTGGGGCGACAGGGCTTGGGGAGACCCAGTACTTC. Translation: CASSGATGLGETQYF.

As DNA, the CDR3 is TGCGCCAGCAGCGCCGACAGGTCTTCGAGCTCCTATAATTCACCCCTCCACTTT. Residues: CASSADRSSSSYNSPLHF. This rearrangement joins TRBV5-1 to TRBJ1-6; perhaps TRBD1 as D (6 bases). With 4 bases removed from V and 0 bases from J, the gap between germline ends came to 17 bases. The CDR3 runs to 18 residues. Per germline, CDR1 SGHRS and CDR2 YFSETQ.

This clonotype was seen more than once but under ten times. The V and J genes are TRBV29-1 and TRBJ2-7; D is ambiguous. The CDR3 covers 10 residues. Between the trimmed V and J ends, which lost 6 bases and 0 bases, there was a span of 3 bases. In germline, CDR1 is SQVTM, CDR2 ANQGSEA. The CDR3 DNA reads TGCAGCGTCGTCTCCTACGAGCAGTACTTC. This encodes CSVVSYEQYF.

In this sample, this clonotype turned up a few times. The chain recombines TRBV5-1 with TRBJ1-6; 8 positions match TRBD1. The CDR3 has 15 residues. The V gene's germline CDR1 is SGHRS and CDR2 YFSETQ. V lost 3 bases, J lost 7 bases, and 6 bases stayed unmatched. The CDR3 is CASSSRQGTNSPLHF. CDR3 sequence (DNA): TGCGCCAGCAGCTCCCGACAGGGGACCAATTCACCCCTCCACTTT.

The gene calls are TRBV6-5 and TRBJ1-2, with 7 nucleotides matching TRBD1. The CDR3 totals 12 residues. V lost 6 bases to trimming and J lost 8 bases; unmatched junction nucleotides: 6. Germline V gene lookup returns CDR1 MNHEY and CDR2 SVGAGI. CDR3 bases: TGTGCCAGCAGGCGAGGGGGCCGAGGCTACACCTTC. Protein sequence: CASRRGGRGYTF.

V usage is TRBV6-5 and J usage is TRBJ1-2, with unresolved D. The CDR3 spans 15 residues. The germline V and J ends were trimmed by 6 bases and 2 bases, with 16 bases remaining between them. Germline CDR1 is MNHEY and CDR2 is SVGAGI. CDR3 sequence reads: CASRSVSVGNYGYTF. The CDR3 DNA reads as TGTGCCAGCAGATCCGTTTCGGTTGGGAACTATGGCTACACCTTC.

The V gene is TRBV20-1, the J gene TRBJ2-5; D tentatively reads TRBD1 or TRBD2 (7 bases each). V was shortened by 5 bases and J by 2 bases, with 15 bases between the two germline ends. Germline values: CDR1 DFQATT, CDR2 SNEGSKA (reference sequence). The CDR3 spans 14 residues. CDR3 DNA: TGCAGTGCTGAGACAGGGCGGGAGCAAGAGACCCAGTACTTC. Translation: CSAETGREQETQYF.